The 14 T cell receptor beta chains given below trace back to one sample, sequenced in a study of T-cell reconstitution after alpha-beta-depleted transplantation in children. Unique molecular identifiers were incorporated when the TCRbeta library was constructed. One entry per CDR3 protein results from TCRdb running MiXCR on the PCR reads. The data show 130,000 or so distinct CDR3 sequences, around a tenth seen once. The material sequenced was PBMCs, mostly from graft donor cells, taken 180 days after TCRalphabeta/CD19-depleted stem cell transplant. Source of these receptors: a girl less than two years old who had a stem cell transplant for combined immunodeficiency, so the T cells may come from the graft donor.

V gene TRBV4-2 combines with J gene TRBJ2-2; D is ambiguous. V was clipped by 4 bases and J by 6 bases, with 9 bases between them. The CDR3 runs to 13 residues. Germline-derived CDR1 and CDR2 are LGHNA and YNFKEQ. This CDR3 reads CASSRDLPGELFF. CDR3 in DNA: TGTGCCAGCAGCCGTGACCTCCCCGGGGAGCTGTTTTTT.

This clonotype was seen at least ten times. The chain uses TRBV24-1 and TRBJ2-7; D is tentatively TRBD1 or TRBD2 (5 bases each). The CDR3 loop spans 11 amino acids. CDR1 KGHDR and CDR2 SFDVKD come from the germline V gene. V lost 10 bases and J lost 3, with 9 bases in between. The DNA of the CDR3 is TGTGCCACTCGGGACCGCTACGAGCAGTACTTC. Amino acids: CATRDRYEQYF.

This clonotype was seen a handful of times. The V and J genes are TRBV6-1 and TRBJ2-7; the match to TRBD1 covers 7 bases. Trimming removed 6 bases from V and 3 bases from J; junction bases left unmatched: 11. CDR3 length equals 15 residues. Germline V lookup: CDR1 MNHNS, CDR2 SASEGT. This CDR3 is CASRPGTVIFYEQYF. In DNA, the CDR3 is TGTGCCAGCAGACCCGGGACAGTGATATTCTACGAGCAGTACTTC.

This clonotype occurred a few times. The chain links TRBV5-1 to TRBJ2-7; 7 bases align to TRBD1. V shed 3 bases, J shed 2 bases, and the junction held 2 bases outside the gene matches. This CDR3 spans 13 amino acids. Germline V gene lookup returns CDR1 SGHRS and CDR2 YFSETQ. The CDR3 sequence is CASSSDRPYEQYF. In nucleotides, the CDR3 is TGCGCCAGCAGCTCGGACAGGCCCTACGAGCAGTACTTC.

The table lists this clonotype with many counts. The chain carries TRBV6-5 and TRBJ2-7; D possibly corresponds to TRBD2 (7 bases). The CDR3 consists of 14 residues. Trimming pared 5 bases from V and 5 bases from J, leaving 16 bases between. The germline V gene has CDR1 MNHEY and CDR2 SVGAGI. This CDR3 reads CASSRGGSPDEQYF. CDR3 nucleotide sequence: TGTGCCAGCAGTAGGGGGGGGAGTCCCGACGAGCAGTACTTC.

The chain recombines TRBV20-1 with TRBJ2-3, with D perhaps TRBD2 (6 bases). Germline lookup yields CDR1 DFQATT and CDR2 SNEGSKA (reference sequence). This CDR3 has 14 amino acids. Trimming cost V 3 bases and J 3 bases, with 13 bases left between them. CDR3 DNA sequence: TGCAGTGCTAGTGGGACTTTGGGAACAGATACGCAGTATTTT. Its translation: CSASGTLGTDTQYF.

This clonotype has only a few counts. This chain joins TRBV20-1 and TRBJ2-1, with 13 bases that match TRBD2. CDR3 length: 17 amino acids. From germline, CDR1 is DFQATT and CDR2 SNEGSKA (reference sequence). After removal of 6 bases from V and 0 bases from J, the junction contained 8 bases not matched to a gene. The CDR3 DNA sequence: TGCAGTGCCATGACTAGCGGGAGGCCCCTCTCCTACAATGAGCAGTTCTTC. Its protein product is CSAMTSGRPLSYNEQFF.

This clonotype was observed a few times. The rearrangement uses TRBV5-1 and TRBJ2-1; 11 nucleotides align to TRBD2. Unmatched junction bases numbered 4, after V lost 2 bases and J lost 3 bases. CDR1 and CDR2 from the germline V gene are SGHRS and YFSETQ. The CDR3 is made up of 16 amino acids. In nucleotides, the CDR3 is TGCGCCAGCAGCTTTAGCGGGGGGGCCGACTACAATGAGCAGTTCTTC. Residues: CASSFSGGADYNEQFF.

This clonotype was recorded a few times. The rearrangement joins TRBV20-1 to TRBJ2-1, with no clear D. CDR3 length: 12 residues. Germline V gene lookup returns CDR1 DFQATT and CDR2 SNEGSKA (reference sequence). Trimming shortened V by 3 bases and J by 2 bases, and 5 bases separated the two germline ends. DNA for the CDR3: TGCAGTGCTAGTATGGCCTACAATGAGCAGTTCTTC. It translates to CSASMAYNEQFF.

For the CDR3, the DNA is TGCAGTGCTGGACCTCATCATGGCTACACCTTC. Protein: CSAGPHHGYTF. The chain links TRBV20-1 to TRBJ1-2; no firm D call. CDR1 and CDR2 from the germline V gene are DFQATT and SNEGSKA (reference sequence). The CDR3 loop spans 11 amino acids. V was pared by 5 bases and J by 6 bases, with 10 bases between.

This clonotype showed up just a few times. This chain connects TRBV5-1 to TRBJ1-2, with D unresolved. This CDR3 has 15 amino acids. From germline, CDR1 is SGHRS and CDR2 YFSETQ. V gave up 4 bases and J gave up 8 bases, with 21 bases separating them. The CDR3 nucleotides are TGCGCCAGCAGCACCCATCGGGCCCCGGGAGCCGGCTACACCTTC. It yields the protein CASSTHRAPGAGYTF.

This clonotype was recorded only once. V and J are TRBV5-3 and TRBJ2-5; tentatively, D is TRBD2 (5 bases). TRBV5-3 is marked as an open reading frame, function uncertain. The CDR3 has 15 amino acids. V lost 0 bases and J 5 bases, leaving 14 bases between the germline ends. The CDR3, as DNA: TGTGCCAGAAGCTTGGCCGGACTGATGGGGGAGACCCAGTACTTC. Translated: CARSLAGLMGETQYF.

The gene calls are TRBV5-1 and TRBJ2-1; 16 positions match TRBD2. CDR1 is SGHRS and CDR2 is YFSETQ in the germline V gene. V was clipped by 4 bases and J by 7 bases; unmatched bases: 2. The CDR3 is 15 amino acids. The CDR3 nucleotides are TGCGCCAGCAGCGTGGGACTAGCGGGAGGGAATGAGCAGTTCTTC. This translates into CASSVGLAGGNEQFF.

The chain joins TRBV5-1 to TRBJ2-1; D not resolved. Looked up from germline, CDR1 is SGHRS and CDR2 is YFSETQ. Trimming cost V 0 bases and J 11 bases, with 12 bases left between them. CDR3 length: 13 amino acids. CDR3 nucleotide sequence: TGCGCCAGCAGCTTGGATGGTCCTGATCAGCAGTTCTTC. It yields the protein CASSLDGPDQQFF. Full variable domain (outside the CDR3, taken from reference TRBV5-1 and TRBJ2-1): KAGVTQTPRYLIKTRGQQVTLSCSPISGHRSVSWYQQTPGQGLQFLFEYFSETQRNKGNFPGRFSGRQFSNSRSEMNVSTLELGDSALYLCASSLDGPDQQFFGPGTRLTVL.